These T cell receptor beta chains were read from a single sample in a study of Ad26.COV2.S vaccination and SARS-CoV-2 variants. This table comes from immunoSEQ multiplex PCR, and its TCRdb copy is limited to in-frame clones, with some not included. The sample yields 300,000 to 400,000 clones, around 90% seen once. Sequenced here: peripheral blood, sampled in a trial of Ad26.COV2.S vaccine versus placebo. The receptors originated from a person between 18 and 59 years old who received the Ad26.COV2.S COVID-19 vaccine or a placebo. The CDR3 runs from the conserved cysteine through the conserved F or W. D genes are given only for firm matches. The size of a clone is reported for some rows only, either as once, few or many, or as a class for expanded clones.

v_call	d_call	clone_size	cdr3_length	j_call	cdr3_nt	cdr3_aa
TRBV19	TRBD1	NA	15	TRBJ1-1	TGTGCCAGTAGTCCCCACAGGGGGCGCGTCACTGAAGCTTTCTTT	CASSPHRGRVTEAFF
TRBV7-2	NA	NA	13	TRBJ1-2	TGTGCCAGCAGCTCTCAGGGCCGCTCGGGCTACACCTTC	CASSSQGRSGYTF
TRBV6-5	NA	NA	12	TRBJ2-7	TGTGCCAGCAGTCGACGCGGCTACGAGCAGTACTTC	CASSRRGYEQYF
TRBV4-3	NA	NA	14	TRBJ1-5	TGCGCCAGCAGCCACAGGGTAGGTAATCAGCCCCAGCATTTT	CASSHRVGNQPQHF
TRBV27	NA	NA	11	TRBJ2-7	TGTGCCAGCAGGAGGGAGTACGAGCAGTACTTC	CASRREYEQYF
TRBV27	TRBD1	NA	14	TRBJ2-7	TGTGCCAGCAGCCAGACCGGGACAGGCTACGAGCAGTACTTC	CASSQTGTGYEQYF
TRBV27	NA	once	18	TRBJ2-3	TGTGCCAGCACCCTAAGCGGCCACTGGCCCACTAGCACAGATACGCAGTATTTT	CASTLSGHWPTSTDTQYF
TRBV14	TRBD2	NA	16	TRBJ2-2	TGTGCCAGCAGCCCCGGACTAGATTTCAACACCGGGGAGCTGTTTTTT	CASSPGLDFNTGELFF
TRBV28	NA	NA	15	TRBJ1-5	TGTGCCAGCAGTTTATTCGGGGTGGGCAATCAGCCCCAGCATTTT	CASSLFGVGNQPQHF
TRBV5-1	TRBD1	few	14	TRBJ2-7	TGCGCCAGCAGCAAGGAGGACAGGGAAGGCGAGCAGTACTTC	CASSKEDREGEQYF
TRBV6-6	NA	NA	15	TRBJ2-1	TGTGCCAGCAGTTACGTCAGTTTCAGTACGGGTGAGCAGTTCTTC	CASSYVSFSTGEQFF
TRBV25-1	NA	NA	11	TRBJ1-2	TGTGCCAGCACCTGGAATTATGGCTACACCTTC	CASTWNYGYTF
TRBV27	TRBD2	NA	18	TRBJ2-7	TGTGCCAGCAGTCCTAGGACTAGCGGGAGCTCCCCTTACTACGAGCAGTACTTC	CASSPRTSGSSPYYEQYF
TRBV18	NA	NA	16	TRBJ1-2	TGTGCCAGCTCCCCAGAGACTGGGGCGGATCTCTATGGCTACACCTTC	CASSPETGADLYGYTF
TRBV11-2	NA	NA	15	TRBJ2-7	TGTGCCAGCAGCCCATTGGCCGGGATCACCTACGAGCAGTACTTC	CASSPLAGITYEQYF
TRBV27	NA	NA	13	TRBJ1-5	TGTGCCAGCAGTTTAGGTGGCGGATGGCCCCAGCATTTT	CASSLGGGWPQHF
TRBV11-3	NA	NA	13	TRBJ2-3	TGTGCCAGCAGCTTAATGGCAACAGATACGCAGTATTTT	CASSLMATDTQYF
TRBV18	TRBD2	NA	17	TRBJ2-3	TGTGCCAGCTCACCACCGGGACTAGCGGGAGGGCCGGATACGCAGTATTTT	CASSPPGLAGGPDTQYF
TRBV7-6	NA	NA	16	TRBJ2-5	TGTGCCAGCAGCTTAAGGTCAGCTGACTATCGAGAGACCCAGTACTTC	CASSLRSADYRETQYF
TRBV30	TRBD1	NA	13	TRBJ2-1	TGTGCCTGGGCTGGGACAGGTATCGGTGAGCAGTTCTTC	CAWAGTGIGEQFF
TRBV28	TRBD1	NA	15	TRBJ1-1	TGTGCCAGCCCCAGGGGACAGGGGTCCCCCACTGAAGCTTTCTTT	CASPRGQGSPTEAFF
TRBV4-3	NA	NA	15	TRBJ1-2	TGCGCCAGCAGCCAAGAATCCGGGGGCAACTATGGCTACACCTTC	CASSQESGGNYGYTF
TRBV7-9	TRBD1	NA	15	TRBJ1-4	TGTGCCAGCAGCTTAGATATCTTGACAGGGGAAAAACTGTTTTTT	CASSLDILTGEKLFF
TRBV25-1	NA	NA	13	TRBJ1-2	TGTGCCAGCAGTGGTGGGTGGGGGGCTGGCTACACCTTC	CASSGGWGAGYTF
TRBV7-9	TRBD2	NA	17	TRBJ2-3	TGTGCCAGCAGCTTGGGAATAGCGGGGGGGAGCACAGATACGCAGTATTTT	CASSLGIAGGSTDTQYF
TRBV6-2/TRBV6-3	NA	NA	14	TRBJ2-1	TGTGCCAGCAGTCTAGAGACAGCATACAATGAGCAGTTCTTC	CASSLETAYNEQFF
TRBV7-2	NA	NA	14	TRBJ1-2	TGTGCCAGCGGGGGTCCCAGTATCAACTATGGCTACACCTTC	CASGGPSINYGYTF
TRBV3-1/TRBV3-2	NA	NA	14	TRBJ1-1	TGTGCCAGCAGCCAAGGTACAAGGGACACTGAAGCTTTCTTT	CASSQGTRDTEAFF
TRBV9	TRBD1	NA	14	TRBJ2-7	TGTGCCAGCAGCCCTCGGACAGGCTCCTACGAGCAGTACTTC	CASSPRTGSYEQYF
TRBV18	TRBD2	NA	17	TRBJ2-1	TGTGCCAGCTCACCCCGAAAGTCCTTTAGCGGGAAAAATGAGCAGTTCTTC	CASSPRKSFSGKNEQFF
TRBV28	NA	NA	12	TRBJ2-7	TGTGCCAGCAAGCCAGGGTCCTACGAGCAGTACTTC	CASKPGSYEQYF
TRBV7-9	NA	NA	15	TRBJ1-1	TGTGCCAGCAGCTTAGAGGCAGGGGTGAACACTGAAGCTTTCTTT	CASSLEAGVNTEAFF
TRBV9	TRBD1	NA	17	TRBJ1-5	TGTGCCAGCAGCGTGGGGACAGGGGAATATAGCAATCAGCCCCAGCATTTT	CASSVGTGEYSNQPQHF
TRBV28	NA	NA	12	TRBJ1-2	TGTGCCAGCAGACAACAGGGAGGCGGCTACACCTTC	CASRQQGGGYTF
TRBV10-3	TRBD1	NA	14	TRBJ1-4	TGTGCCATCAGGGGACAGGGGGCTAATGAAAAACTGTTTTTT	CAIRGQGANEKLFF
TRBV6-5	NA	NA	13	TRBJ1-5	TGTGCCAGCAGTTACTCCAGCAATCAGCCCCAGCATTTT	CASSYSSNQPQHF
TRBV29-1	TRBD1	NA	13	TRBJ2-3	TGCAGCGTAAAACAGGGGCTTGTGGATACGCAGTATTTT	CSVKQGLVDTQYF
TRBV12-5	TRBD1	NA	12	TRBJ2-7	TGTGCTAGTGGAGACAGGGGCTCCGAGCAGTACTTC	CASGDRGSEQYF
TRBV5-6	NA	NA	13	TRBJ2-7	TGTGCCAGCAGCTACCGGGGCGCCTACGAGCAGTACTTC	CASSYRGAYEQYF
TRBV24-1	NA	NA	16	TRBJ2-2	TGTGCCACCAGTGACCCTGGCCAGGGCGGGTCCGGGGAGCTGTTTTTT	CATSDPGQGGSGELFF
TRBV27	NA	NA	13	TRBJ2-1	TGTGCCAGCAGTCCCTCCCCGGGGAATGAGCAGTTCTTC	CASSPSPGNEQFF
TRBV9	NA	NA	13	TRBJ1-2	TGTGCCAGCAGCGTAGTCCTAGGGTCCGGCTACACCTTC	CASSVVLGSGYTF
TRBV28	NA	once	15	TRBJ2-3	TGTGCCAGCACCGCACCGGGACTTAGCACAGATACGCAGTATTTT	CASTAPGLSTDTQYF
TRBV6-2/TRBV6-3	NA	NA	14	TRBJ2-7	TGTGCCAGCAGCCACCCGGGGAGCCACTACGAGCAGTACTTC	CASSHPGSHYEQYF
TRBV7-2	NA	NA	15	TRBJ2-3	TGTGCCAGCAGCTTAAAGCTAGCAGTCACAGATACGCAGTATTTT	CASSLKLAVTDTQYF
TRBV29-1	NA	NA	11	TRBJ1-2	TGCAGCGTATCAGCTAACTATGGCTACACCTTC	CSVSANYGYTF
TRBV3-1/TRBV3-2	TRBD2	NA	18	TRBJ2-1	TGTGCCAGCAGCCAACGGACGTATCTAGCGGGAGCATACAATGAGCAGTTCTTC	CASSQRTYLAGAYNEQFF
TRBV5-8	NA	NA	12	TRBJ2-7	TGTGCCAGCCGGCGGGCCCCTACCGAGCAGTACTTC	CASRRAPTEQYF
TRBV6-4	NA	medium-sized	14	TRBJ2-2	TGTGCCAGCAGTGACGGACAGAACACCGGGGAGCTGTTTTTT	CASSDGQNTGELFF
TRBV20-1	TRBD2	NA	15	TRBJ2-7	TGCAGTGCTAGTGTAACTAGCGGGGGGGCCTACGAGCAGTACTTC	CSASVTSGGAYEQYF
TRBV11-3	TRBD2	NA	16	TRBJ2-5	TGTGCCAGCAGCACCGGAGCGGGGGAAGATCAAGAGACCCAGTACTTC	CASSTGAGEDQETQYF
TRBV29-1	NA	NA	13	TRBJ2-6	TGCAGCGGAGAGGTTGGTGGGGCCAACGTCCTGACTTTC	CSGEVGGANVLTF
TRBV16	NA	NA	14	TRBJ1-1	TGTGCCAGCAGCCAGAGACAGGCGCTCACTGAAGCTTTCTTT	CASSQRQALTEAFF
TRBV28	NA	NA	17	TRBJ1-3	TGTGCCAGCAGTTCCCTATATGGAGGGGACTCTGGAAACACCATATATTTT	CASSSLYGGDSGNTIYF
TRBV30	NA	NA	15	TRBJ1-2	TGTGCCTGGAGTCCCCTCGCGGTCCAGGTCTACGGCTACACCTTC	CAWSPLAVQVYGYTF
TRBV28	NA	NA	11	TRBJ1-6	TGTGCCAGCAGCGGAATTCCACCCCTCCACTTT	CASSGIPPLHF
TRBV18	NA	NA	14	TRBJ1-2	TGTGCCAGCTCACCACGGGATAAGATCGATGGCTACACCTTC	CASSPRDKIDGYTF